The present entry profiles one T cell receptor beta chain with its context. The junction differs from germline at one of its ends, possibly a read error. This CDR3 spans 14 amino acids. Per germline, CDR1 SGDLS and CDR2 YYNGEE. The record originates from a study of blood T cells in healthy people across ages. Study-wide background: Per every two T cells, about one barcoded beta molecule was captured by template switching.

Each donor supplied around 9.6 milliliters of peripheral blood. Combining a sample-barcoded 5' primer with a J-beta primer mix, a second PCR ran for 7 to 11 cycles. Every sample produced at least 2.5 million CDR3-containing paired-end reads. TCRdb analysed the 5' RACE reads with MiXCR anew, one entry per CDR3 protein. The data contain about 770,000 distinct CDR3 sequences, 40% to 50% of them singletons. This sequence was found in a man in his 60s in good health. This sequence joins TRBV9 and TRBJ2-6; maybe TRBD1 (5 bases). The material sequenced was blood. CDR3 sequence: CASSVEAGAHVLTF. CDR3 coding DNA: TGTGCCAGCAGCGTAGAGGCTGGGGCCCACGTCCTGACTTTC.